This TCR beta chain emerged from a study of shared clonotypes between healthy human individuals. Using immunoSEQ multiplex PCR, the repertoire was profiled, and TCRdb retains in-frame clones only, with some absent. The repertoire holds about 2.3 million clones, 85% to 95% seen once, with 0.39% in the top ten. V shed 4 bases and J 5 bases; nucleotides not matched to a gene: 9. Per germline, CDR1 SGHRS and CDR2 YFSETQ. The CDR3 sequence is 14 residues long. Sample: naive CD4+ T cells from PBMCs. Noted subset: CD45RA+ positively selected. The TCR originated in a young man in good health. Some clones in this sample may be carry-over from other donors' samples. The V gene is TRBV5-1, the J gene TRBJ2-7; 7 bases align to TRBD1. The CDR3 region has the DNA TGCGCCAGCAGCGGAGACAGGGTGCGGAACGAGCAGTACTTC. It is translated as CASSGDRVRNEQYF.